This T cell receptor (beta chain) was observed in a study of CD8 T cells in ankylosing spondylitis. Study-wide points: The clones that were linked to disease were reported to be significantly enriched in matched synovial fluid samples from ankylosing spondylitis patients. Those disease-linked clones were CD8+; they were also relatively rare in peripheral blood. A motif in TCR beta, a set of 8 or 9 highly homologous variants, appeared characteristic of ankylosing spondylitis blood.

V was trimmed by 5 bases and J by 7 bases, leaving 21 bases between them. The CDR3 sequence is 15 residues long. Germline V gene data show CDR1 as SEHNR and CDR2 as FQNEAQ (reference sequence). This clonotype was seen a handful of times. Its antigen is unknown. Quantitative 5'-RACE with molecular barcodes generated TCR beta libraries. TCRdb analysed the 5' RACE reads with MiXCR anew, one entry per CDR3 protein. The repertoire holds some 450,000 distinct CDR3 sequences, roughly a sixth seen once, with over 1% in the top ten. This TCR was sampled from a male donor with ankylosing spondylitis. This chain joins TRBV7-9 and TRBJ2-7; D might be TRBD2 (6 bases). The sequencing sample was made of blood, either unsorted or a sorted T cell fraction (not recorded which). CDR3 in amino acids: CASSPRGGRVWEQYF. DNA for the CDR3: TGTGCCAGCAGCCCCCGGGGAGGCAGGGTGTGGGAGCAGTACTTC.